Listed here are 19 T cell receptor beta chains from one sample, sequenced in a study of T cell repertoires in cytomegalovirus infection. These TCRs' antigens remain unknown. TCRdb ran MiXCR on the reads and lists one entry per CDR3 protein. The sample gives roughly 730,000 distinct CDR3 sequences, about 30% of which show up once; 15% to 20% is in the top ten. Source: cultured PBMCs, taken from culture after CMV antigen stimulation. These receptors were taken from a human donor in good health (CMV status not recorded). Some clones in this sample may be carry-over from other donors' samples.

This clonotype has only a few counts. The chain carries TRBV7-8 and TRBJ1-1; D is unclear. Germline CDR1 is SGHVS and CDR2 is FQNEAQ. Trimming took 4 bases from V and 0 from J, leaving 9 bases between them. This CDR3 is 14 amino acids long. CDR3 sequence reads: CASSSSWVNTEAFF. In DNA form, the CDR3 reads TGTGCCAGCAGCTCTAGTTGGGTGAACACTGAAGCTTTCTTT.

This clonotype was observed a few times. CDR3 sequence reads: CASSRRQGITGELFF. The CDR3 DNA follows: TGTGCCAGCAGCAGAAGACAGGGTATCACCGGGGAGCTGTTTTTT. This rearrangement joins TRBV14 to TRBJ2-2; 7 nucleotides align to TRBD1. This CDR3 is 15 amino acids long. Germline V CDR1 and CDR2: SGHDN, FVKESK. J was trimmed by 4 bases and V by 5 bases; bases with no gene match: 7.

DNA of the CDR3: TGTGCCAGCAGTTCCCTAGCGGGGGGTGCCGGGGAGCTGTTTTTT. Its protein is CASSSLAGGAGELFF. This chain links TRBV12-3 or TRBV12-4 with TRBJ2-2; TRBD2 matches at 11 bases. The CDR3 is made up of 15 amino acids. V gave up 4 bases and J gave up 6 bases; unmatched junction bases: 4.

Points on this clonotype: A much bigger clone sits one base away, suggesting this may be a read error. The V call is TRBV7-2, the J call TRBJ2-1; D is ambiguous. CDR1 is SGHTA and CDR2 is FQGNSA in the germline V gene. CDR3 length equals 15 residues. The CDR3 sequence is CASSLGPQSYNDQFF. In DNA, the CDR3 is TGTGCCAGCAGCTTAGGACCTCAGTCCTACAATGACCAGTTCTTC.

This clonotype came up many times. The chain combines TRBV28 with TRBJ1-5; TRBD1 matches 7 bases. This CDR3 has 17 residues. With V trimmed by 4 bases and J by 5 bases, 14 bases remained unmatched. Germline CDR1 and CDR2: MDHEN and SYDVKM. The CDR3 loop is CASSSPYDSTGYQPQHF. The DNA for the CDR3 is TGTGCCAGCAGTTCGCCGTATGACTCGACAGGGTATCAGCCCCAGCATTTT.

The V call is TRBV5-1, the J call TRBJ1-1; 8 bases map to TRBD1. The CDR3 has 15 residues. CDR1 is SGHRS, CDR2 YFSETQ, per germline. V dropped 2 bases and J dropped 4; count of bases not matched to a gene: 7. CDR3 amino acids: CASSLYGTGGTEAFF. The CDR3, as DNA: TGCGCCAGCAGCTTATACGGAACAGGGGGCACTGAAGCTTTCTTT.

This clonotype was seen many times. The rearrangement uses TRBV7-2 and TRBJ1-3; no clear D. V lost 5 bases to trimming and J lost 2 bases, with 13 bases between them. The CDR3 consists of 15 residues. The germline gives CDR1 SGHTA, CDR2 FQGNSA. CDR3 sequence: CASSPHGGTGNTIYF. The CDR3 region has the DNA TGTGCCAGCAGCCCCCACGGCGGTACTGGAAACACCATATATTTT.

In this sample, this clonotype turned up many times. CDR3 nucleotide sequence: TGTGCCAGCAGCTTATTAAGAGGAGAGACCCAGTACTTC. Translating it yields CASSLLRGETQYF. The V gene is TRBV12-3 or TRBV12-4, the J gene TRBJ2-5; D unresolved. The V end lost 6 bases, the J end lost 4 bases, and 12 bases lay between the germline ends. This CDR3 is 13 amino acids long.

V is TRBV2 and J is TRBJ1-1; no clear D gene. Germline values: CDR1 SNHLY, CDR2 FYNNEI. The CDR3 loop spans 14 amino acids. V lost 8 bases to trimming and J lost 1 base, with 14 bases between them. As DNA, the CDR3 is TGTGCCAGCCAACTGGGGAACAGGAACACTGAAGCTTTCTTT. Protein product: CASQLGNRNTEAFF.

This clonotype turned up a few times. The chain is built from TRBV10-3 and TRBJ2-3; the D gene is possibly TRBD1 (5 bases). The ends were cut back, 2 bases at V and 4 bases at J, with 10 bases in the middle. The CDR3 loop spans 14 amino acids. Germline values: CDR1 ENHRY, CDR2 SYGVKD. CDR3 sequence reads: CAISERLGADTQYF. The CDR3 region has the DNA TGTGCCATCAGTGAGCGGCTAGGGGCAGATACGCAGTATTTT.

This clonotype was seen a few times. The chain is built from TRBV29-1 and TRBJ2-3, with D possibly TRBD2 on 5 matching bases. Germline values: CDR1 SQVTM, CDR2 ANQGSEA. The CDR3 totals 17 residues. V was shortened by 0 bases and J by 4 bases, with 20 bases between the two germline ends. In nucleotides, the CDR3 is TGCAGCGTTGAAGATCCTTCGCGAGGACTTGGGGCAGATACGCAGTATTTT. It translates to CSVEDPSRGLGADTQYF.

This clonotype was seen at least ten times. The chain recombines TRBV6-5 with TRBJ2-1; 7 bases map to TRBD2. Trimming at V came to 5 bases and at J to 7 bases, leaving 2 bases not matched to a gene. CDR1 is MNHEY and CDR2 is SVGAGI in the germline V gene. This CDR3 is built from 12 residues. CDR3 in DNA: TGTGCCAGCAGTCGGCGGGGGAATGAGCAGTTCTTC. It is translated as CASSRRGNEQFF.

At least ten counts were recorded for this clonotype. The chain links TRBV7-2 to TRBJ2-7; D perhaps matches TRBD2 (6 bases). Germline V gene data show CDR1 as SGHTA and CDR2 as FQGNSA. This CDR3 spans 17 amino acids. The V and J ends lost 2 bases and 2 bases respectively, with 19 bases between them. CDR3 sequence reads: CASSLNPAGRTTYEQYF. The CDR3 DNA reads TGTGCCAGCAGCTTAAACCCCGCGGGGAGGACCACCTACGAGCAGTACTTC.

This clonotype was seen many times. This sequence joins TRBV7-8 and TRBJ2-7; D is ambiguous. Trimming removed 7 bases at V and 3 bases at J, with 13 bases between. Germline V gene lookup returns CDR1 SGHVS and CDR2 FQNEAQ. The CDR3 runs 13 residues. CDR3 nucleotides: TGTGCCAGCAATCCTGTAGGGAACTACGAGCAGTACTTC. It is translated as CASNPVGNYEQYF.

This clonotype was counted a few times. Compared with germline, one end of the junction differs, possibly owing to a read error. V and J are TRBV18 and TRBJ2-3, with 7 bases matching TRBD2. The germline CDR1 and CDR2 sequences are KGHSH and LQKENI. This CDR3 is built from 15 residues. The CDR3: CASSPRLADTDTQYF. CDR3 DNA sequence: TGTGCCAGCTCTCCACGGCTAGCGGACACAGATACGCAGTATTTT.

This clonotype is a singleton in its sample. V gene TRBV20-1 combines with J gene TRBJ1-1; 8 bases fit TRBD1. CDR1 and CDR2 (germline): DFQATT, SNEGSKA (reference sequence). The CDR3 consists of 14 residues. The junction had 10 bases not matched to a gene; V was cut back by 5 bases and J by 5 bases. The CDR3 reads CSAFRTGKDTEAFF. DNA of the CDR3: TGCAGTGCTTTTCGGACAGGGAAGGATACTGAAGCTTTCTTT.

V usage is TRBV12-3 or TRBV12-4 and J usage is TRBJ2-7; D might be TRBD1 (6 bases). This CDR3 comprises 14 residues. With 5 bases removed from V and 10 bases from J, the gap between germline ends came to 21 bases. This CDR3 reads CASSRQDRINPQYF. CDR3 coding DNA: TGTGCCAGCAGTCGACAGGACAGAATTAATCCCCAGTACTTC.

The V call is TRBV12-3 or TRBV12-4, the J call TRBJ2-2, with D tentatively TRBD1 (6 bases). The V end was cut by 5 bases, the J end by 3 bases, with 13 bases between. There are 15 residues in the CDR3. The CDR3 loop reads CASSIQGFDTGELFF. CDR3 DNA: TGTGCCAGCAGTATACAGGGTTTTGACACCGGGGAGCTGTTTTTT.

The rearrangement links TRBV5-4 to TRBJ1-4, with 9 bases identical to TRBD1. The CDR3 sequence is 21 residues long. CDR1 and CDR2 (germline): SGHNT, YYREEE (reference sequence). Losses at the gene ends were 1 base for V and 3 bases for J; bases not matched to a gene: 19. The CDR3 reads CASSLFSGTGLNLMANEKLFF. The CDR3 DNA is TGTGCCAGCAGCTTGTTTAGTGGGACAGGGCTGAACTTGATGGCTAATGAAAAACTGTTTTTT.